This TCR beta chain appears in the sequencing data of a study of T cell responses to AZD1222 COVID-19 vaccine. Study observations and caveats: No day 14 peak samples; only post-peak repertoires were characterized. White British ancestry dominated among donors, who included more females, and clonal diversity was possibly underestimated.

As concerns this clone: Its target is not known.

Generated by immunoSEQ multiplex PCR, the TCRdb table keeps only in-frame clones and is missing some. The sample has about 110,000 clones; 90% are singletons. The germline CDR1 and CDR2 sequences are SEHNR and FQNEAQ (reference sequence). CDR3 size: 14 residues. The germline V and J ends were trimmed by 4 bases and 3 bases, with 13 bases remaining between them. The source is an adult who received the AZD1222 COVID-19 vaccine. This chain connects TRBV7-9 to TRBJ2-7, with a weak D call TRBD1 (6 bases). The sequencing here drew on peripheral blood, taken 28 days after the second AZD1222 dose. The CDR3 DNA sequence: TGTGCCAGCAGCTACACCGGGACATACTACGAGCAGTACTTC. Protein: CASSYTGTYYEQYF.